The rows below give T cell receptor beta chains drawn from one sample of a study of blood T cell repertoires in COVID-19. Method: immunoSEQ multiplex PCR; TCRdb's copy keeps in-frame clones and lacks some. The sample holds roughly 250,000 clones, around nine tenths seen once. Sequencing used peripheral blood. Every receptor here comes from a man aged 30 to 45 with acute or convalescent COVID-19. The CDR3 runs from the conserved cysteine through the conserved F or W. D genes are given only for firm matches. Some rows have no size entry. The others give once, few or many, or a class for an expanded clone.

d_gene	v_gene	j_gene	abundance	CDR3aa	CDR3nt
.	TRBV9	TRBJ2-5	once	CASSVSQQETQYF	TGTGCCAGCAGCGTATCCCAACAAGAGACCCAGTACTTC
.	TRBV7-8	TRBJ1-6	.	CASSRVQALGINSPLHF	TGTGCCAGCAGCCGGGTCCAGGCTTTGGGTATCAATTCACCCCTCCACTTT
TRBD1	TRBV5-1	TRBJ1-1	once	CASSLTPKGQGRTEAFF	TGCGCCAGCAGCTTAACCCCTAAGGGACAGGGAAGGACTGAAGCTTTCTTT
.	TRBV9	TRBJ1-2	.	CASRSGTTHGYTF	TGTGCCAGCAGATCCGGGACAACCCATGGCTACACCTTC
.	TRBV30	TRBJ1-3	.	CAWGTKEGNTIYF	TGTGCCTGGGGGACAAAAGAGGGAAACACCATATATTTT
.	TRBV2	TRBJ1-2	.	CANTRGARSIGYTF	TGTGCCAACACACGGGGGGCGAGGAGTATAGGCTACACCTTC
.	TRBV7-9	TRBJ2-1	.	CASSVSEGFF	TGTGCCAGCAGCGTCAGTGAGGGGTTCTTC
TRBD1	TRBV6-4	TRBJ1-1	.	CASRRTGLTEAFF	TGTGCCAGCAGACGGACAGGCCTCACTGAAGCTTTCTTT
.	TRBV21-1	TRBJ2-1	.	CASSGGQWANEQFF	TGTGCCAGCAGCGGGGGACAGTGGGCCAATGAGCAGTTCTTC
.	TRBV28	TRBJ1-5	.	CASRAGAGGQPQHF	TGTGCCAGCAGAGCGGGGGCAGGCGGACAGCCCCAGCATTTT
TRBD1	TRBV25-1	TRBJ2-1	.	CASSPTGGNEQFF	TGTGCCAGCAGCCCAACAGGGGGCAATGAGCAGTTCTTC
.	TRBV6-5	TRBJ1-6	.	CASGRKGQILHF	TGTGCCAGCGGGAGAAAGGGACAAATCCTCCACTTT
TRBD1	TRBV10-3	TRBJ1-6	.	CAISDRTGGNSPLHF	TGTGCCATCAGTGATAGGACAGGGGGCAATTCACCCCTCCACTTT
TRBD1	TRBV5-1	TRBJ1-1	.	CASGQGLNTEAFF	TGCGCCAGCGGACAGGGGTTGAACACTGAAGCTTTCTTT
TRBD1	TRBV28	TRBJ2-7	.	CASSLGTGRYEQYF	TGTGCCAGCAGTTTGGGGACAGGGAGATACGAGCAGTACTTC
TRBD1	TRBV10-3	TRBJ1-5	.	CAIGNDRGFQSQHF	TGTGCCATCGGCAACGACAGGGGATTTCAATCCCAGCATTTT
TRBD1	TRBV5-1	TRBJ1-1	.	CASSLTQTGGTEAFF	TGCGCCAGCAGCTTGACCCAGACAGGGGGCACTGAAGCTTTCTTT
.	TRBV6-5	TRBJ2-3	.	CASSGSTDTQYF	TGTGCCAGCAGCGGGAGTACAGATACGCAGTATTTT
TRBD1	TRBV5-1	TRBJ2-1	.	CASSLTLIPGTGGRNEQFF	TGCGCCAGCAGCTTAACATTAATTCCCGGGACAGGGGGACGCAATGAGCAGTTCTTC
TRBD1	TRBV5-1	TRBJ2-7	.	CASSLVGQSSYEQYF	TGCGCCAGCAGCTTGGTGGGACAGAGCTCCTACGAGCAGTACTTC
.	TRBV2	TRBJ1-3	.	CASSFNSGNTIYF	TGTGCCAGCAGTTTCAACTCTGGAAACACCATATATTTT
TRBD2	TRBV23-1	TRBJ2-3	.	CASSQSYGTRDTQYF	TGCGCCAGCAGTCAATCGTATGGGACTAGAGATACGCAGTATTTT